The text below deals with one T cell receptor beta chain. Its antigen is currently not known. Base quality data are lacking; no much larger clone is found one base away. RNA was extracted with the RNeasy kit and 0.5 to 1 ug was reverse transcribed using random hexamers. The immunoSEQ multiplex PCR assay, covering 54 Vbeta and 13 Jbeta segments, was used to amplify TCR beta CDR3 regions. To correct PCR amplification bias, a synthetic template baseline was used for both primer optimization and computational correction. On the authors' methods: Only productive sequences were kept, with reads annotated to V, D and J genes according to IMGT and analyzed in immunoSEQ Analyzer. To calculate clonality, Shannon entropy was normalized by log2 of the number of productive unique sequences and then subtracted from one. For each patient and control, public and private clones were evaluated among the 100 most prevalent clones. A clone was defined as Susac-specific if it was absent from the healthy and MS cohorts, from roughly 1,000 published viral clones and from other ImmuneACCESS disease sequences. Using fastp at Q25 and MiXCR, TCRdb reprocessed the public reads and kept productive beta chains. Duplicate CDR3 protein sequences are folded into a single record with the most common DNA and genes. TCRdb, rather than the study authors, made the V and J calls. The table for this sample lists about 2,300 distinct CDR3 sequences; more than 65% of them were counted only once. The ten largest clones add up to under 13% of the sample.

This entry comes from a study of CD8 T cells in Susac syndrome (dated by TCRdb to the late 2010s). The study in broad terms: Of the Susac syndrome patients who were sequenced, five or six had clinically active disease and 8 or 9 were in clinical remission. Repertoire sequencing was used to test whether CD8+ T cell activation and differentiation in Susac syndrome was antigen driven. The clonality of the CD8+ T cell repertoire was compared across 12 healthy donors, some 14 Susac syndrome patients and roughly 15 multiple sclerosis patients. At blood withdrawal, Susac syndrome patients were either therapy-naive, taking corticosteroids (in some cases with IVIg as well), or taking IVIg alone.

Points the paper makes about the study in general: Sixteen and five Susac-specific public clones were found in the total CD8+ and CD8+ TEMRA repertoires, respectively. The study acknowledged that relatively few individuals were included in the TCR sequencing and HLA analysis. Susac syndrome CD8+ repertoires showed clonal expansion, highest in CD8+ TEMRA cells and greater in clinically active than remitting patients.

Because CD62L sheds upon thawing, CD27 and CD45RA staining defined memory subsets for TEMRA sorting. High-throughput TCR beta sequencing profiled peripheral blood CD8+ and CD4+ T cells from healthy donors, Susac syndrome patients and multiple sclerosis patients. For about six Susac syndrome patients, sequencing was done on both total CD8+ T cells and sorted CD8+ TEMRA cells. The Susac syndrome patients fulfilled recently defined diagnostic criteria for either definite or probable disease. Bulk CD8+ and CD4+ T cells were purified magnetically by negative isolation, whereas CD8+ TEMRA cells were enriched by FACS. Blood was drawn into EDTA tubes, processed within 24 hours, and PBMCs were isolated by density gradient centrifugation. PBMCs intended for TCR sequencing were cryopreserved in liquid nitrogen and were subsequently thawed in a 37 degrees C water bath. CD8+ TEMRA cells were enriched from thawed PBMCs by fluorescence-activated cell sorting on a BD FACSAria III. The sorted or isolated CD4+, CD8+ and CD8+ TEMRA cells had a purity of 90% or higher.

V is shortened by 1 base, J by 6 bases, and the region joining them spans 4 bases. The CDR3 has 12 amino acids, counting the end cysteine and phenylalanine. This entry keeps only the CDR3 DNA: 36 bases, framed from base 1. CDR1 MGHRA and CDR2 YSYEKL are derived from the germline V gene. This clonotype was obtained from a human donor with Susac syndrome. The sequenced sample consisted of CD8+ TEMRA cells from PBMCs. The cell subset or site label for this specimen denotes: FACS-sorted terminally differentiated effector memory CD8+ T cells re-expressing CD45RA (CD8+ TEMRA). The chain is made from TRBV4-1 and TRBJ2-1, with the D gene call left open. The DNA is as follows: TGCGCCAGCAGCCAAGGTAGCAATGAGCAGTTCTTC. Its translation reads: CASSQGSNEQFF.